These 23 T cell receptor beta chains originate from one sample sequenced in a study of OX40 agonist ivuxolimab in advanced cancers. The library was generated by the immunoSEQ multiplex PCR assay. In TCRdb, the immuneACCESS table is reduced to in-frame sequences with V and J assigned. These tables do not hold every clone; where another copy was compared, an unresolved V gene accounts for under half, and the others remain unexplained. A total of roughly 69,000 clones appear in this sample, more than 85% of them only once. The ten biggest clones cover 0.85% to 1.2% of the sample. The sequenced sample was CD4+ or CD8+ T cells sorted from blood, obtained in a trial of the OX40 agonist ivuxolimab. These receptors all come from an adult with an advanced solid tumor such as melanoma, head and neck, liver or kidney cancer.

V gene TRBV27 combines with J gene TRBJ1-1; no firm D call. Trimming took off 5 bases at V and 4 bases at J, with 29 bases between the two ends. The CDR3 covers 19 residues. CDR1 MNHEY and CDR2 SMNVEV come from the germline V gene (reference sequence). CDR3 in DNA: TGTGCCAGCAGTCTAAGGGCCGTTGCGACCTTTTCTCTCGGCACTGAAGCTTTCTTT. Protein sequence: CASSLRAVATFSLGTEAFF.

In nucleotides, the CDR3 is TGTGCCAGCAGTTACAAGGAAGAGCAGTACTTC. Encoded protein: CASSYKEEQYF. The chain employs TRBV6-5 and TRBJ2-7; D is undetermined. CDR3 size: 11 residues. Germline lookup yields CDR1 MNHEY and CDR2 SVGAGI. The ends were cut back, 2 bases at V and 7 bases at J, with 6 bases in the middle.

This rearrangement joins TRBV9 to TRBJ1-1, with no clear D. The V end lost 0 bases, the J end lost 2 bases, and 5 bases lay between the germline ends. Per the germline V gene, CDR1 is SGDLS and CDR2 is YYNGEE. The CDR3 is 13 amino acids. DNA of the CDR3: TGTGCCAGCAGCGTAGGTCCTAACACTGAAGCTTTCTTT. Translated: CASSVGPNTEAFF.

The sample holds a few counts of this clone. The rearrangement links TRBV27 to TRBJ2-1; D uncertain. This CDR3 spans 13 amino acids. Germline V gene lookup returns CDR1 MNHEY and CDR2 SMNVEV (reference sequence). The V end lost 5 bases, the J end lost 7 bases, and 12 bases lay between the germline ends. DNA of the CDR3: TGTGCCAGCAGTGCCCCCCTGTGGAATGAGCAGTTCTTC. This encodes CASSAPLWNEQFF.

The chain couples TRBV7-6 to TRBJ1-1; no definite D call. The CDR3 runs 13 residues. V was cut by 2 bases and J by 0 bases, with 4 bases left in between. The germline V gene encodes CDR1 SGHVS and CDR2 FNYEAQ. CDR3 residues: CASSLRMNTEAFF. The DNA for the CDR3 is TGTGCCAGCAGCTTACGGATGAACACTGAAGCTTTCTTT.

The chain is built from TRBV7-9 and TRBJ1-1, with no clear D. Per germline, CDR1 SEHNR and CDR2 FQNEAQ (reference sequence). CDR3 length equals 12 residues. The ends were cut back, 6 bases at V and 0 bases at J, with 5 bases in the middle. The CDR3 region is CASRLLNTEAFF. CDR3 bases: TGTGCCAGCAGGCTATTGAACACTGAAGCTTTCTTT.

This clone was observed a single time. J is TRBJ1-2 and V is TRBV7-3, with a possible D match to TRBD1 (5 bases). From germline, CDR1 is SGHTA and CDR2 FQGTGA. This CDR3 region has 16 residues. V was trimmed by 5 bases and J by 3 bases, leaving 19 bases between them. CDR3 amino acids: CASSRSGADGDYGYTF. DNA of the CDR3: TGTGCCAGCAGCCGAAGTGGGGCGGACGGGGACTATGGCTACACCTTC.

V and J are TRBV4-2 and TRBJ1-2; D may be TRBD1 (5 bases). The CDR3 contains 13 residues. Germline V gene lookup returns CDR1 LGHNA and CDR2 YNFKEQ. With 4 bases removed from V and 6 bases from J, the gap between germline ends came to 12 bases. CDR3 in DNA: TGTGCCAGCAGCCCCCGGGGGGAGGATGGCTACACCTTC. It specifies CASSPRGEDGYTF.

The V and J genes are TRBV19 and TRBJ1-2; D might be TRBD1 (6 bases). The CDR3 consists of 13 residues. The V gene lost 7 bases and the J gene lost 7 bases, with 16 bases spanning the gap. Germline assignment: CDR1 LNHDA and CDR2 SQIVND (reference sequence). This chain's CDR3 is CASTSRGDAGYTF. The CDR3 DNA follows: TGTGCCAGTACCTCAAGGGGGGATGCTGGCTACACCTTC.

The chain has TRBV23-1 and TRBJ2-7; D may correspond to TRBD1 or TRBD2 (6 bases each). TRBV23-1 is annotated as an ORF whose role is uncertain. The CDR3 covers 11 residues. The V end lost 10 bases, the J end lost 2 bases, and 9 bases lay between the germline ends. In nucleotides, the CDR3 is TGCGCCACAAGGGGGGCCTACGAGCAGTACTTC. Protein product: CATRGAYEQYF.

The chain is built from TRBV7-8 and TRBJ2-5; D not certain. Deletions cut 5 bases from V and 2 bases from J, with 9 bases between. Per the germline V gene, CDR1 is SGHVS and CDR2 is FQNEAQ. The CDR3 extends over 13 amino acids. In DNA form, the CDR3 reads TGTGCCAGCAGCCGCGACACACAAGAGACCCAGTACTTC. This encodes CASSRDTQETQYF.

V and J are TRBV27 and TRBJ1-6; unclear D gene. The CDR3 totals 13 residues. The germline CDR1 and CDR2 sequences are MNHEY and SMNVEV (reference sequence). V gave up 6 bases and J gave up 8 bases, with 11 bases separating them. The CDR3: CASREGTYSPLHF. For the CDR3, the DNA is TGTGCCAGCAGGGAGGGCACCTATTCACCCCTCCACTTT.

The rearrangement uses TRBV2 and TRBJ1-5; D is ambiguous. The CDR3 is made up of 13 amino acids. Germline V gene data show CDR1 as SNHLY and CDR2 as FYNNEI. V was pared by 0 bases and J by 9 bases, with 9 bases between. The CDR3 coding sequence is TGTGCCAGCAGTGAAGCGCTTCAGAGGCCCCAGCATTTT. This sequence encodes CASSEALQRPQHF.

This sequence joins TRBV9 and TRBJ2-2; the D gene is possibly TRBD2 (6 bases). Looked up from germline, CDR1 is SGDLS and CDR2 is YYNGEE. V lost 0 bases to trimming and J lost 1 base, with 10 bases between them. The CDR3 covers 16 residues. The CDR3 coding sequence is TGTGCCAGCAGCGTAGCAGGCGGGGAGAACACCGGGGAGCTGTTTTTT. Protein: CASSVAGGENTGELFF. Full variable domain (rest looked up from reference TRBV9 and TRBJ2-2): DSGVTQTPKHLITATGQRVTLRCSPRSGDLSVYWYQQSLDQGLQFLIQYYNGEERAKGNILERFSAQQFPDLHSELNLSSLELGDSALYFCASSVAGGENTGELFFGEGSRLTVL.

J is TRBJ2-2 and V is TRBV19; D gene ambiguous. Trimming removed 7 bases at V and 6 bases at J, with 6 bases between. The CDR3 loop spans 11 amino acids. Germline V gene lookup returns CDR1 LNHDA and CDR2 SQIVND (reference sequence). CDR3 amino acids: CASTFAGELFF. The CDR3 DNA is TGTGCCAGTACCTTCGCCGGGGAGCTGTTTTTT.

This clone has a single count. The V gene is TRBV30, the J gene TRBJ2-2, with D unresolved. CDR1 and CDR2 (germline): GTSNPN, SVGIG (reference sequence). V was shortened by 3 bases and J by 7 bases, with 9 bases between the two germline ends. The CDR3 spans 12 residues. Here the CDR3 DNA reads TGTGCCTGGAGCCCCCTGAGCGGGGAGCTGTTTTTT. Its translation: CAWSPLSGELFF.

The rearrangement uses TRBV7-6 and TRBJ2-1; 7 positions agree with TRBD2. After removal of 2 bases from V and 1 base from J, the junction contained 8 bases not matched to a gene. This CDR3 comprises 17 residues. The germline V gene has CDR1 SGHVS and CDR2 FNYEAQ. This chain's CDR3 is CASSLYERGSSYNEQFF. The CDR3 nucleotides are TGTGCCAGCAGCTTATATGAACGCGGGAGTTCCTACAATGAGCAGTTCTTC. Using reference TRBV7-6 and TRBJ2-1 for the parts outside the CDR3, the full variable domain is GAGVSQSPRYKVTKRGQDVALRCDPISGHVSLYWYRQALGQGPEFLTYFNYEAQQDKSGLPNDRFSAERPEGSISTLTIQRTEQRDSAMYRCASSLYERGSSYNEQFFGPGTRLTVL.

The V call is TRBV27, the J call TRBJ1-3, with unresolved D. V dropped 2 bases and J dropped 0 bases, with 2 bases sitting between them. The CDR3 spans 13 residues. CDR1 and CDR2 (germline): MNHEY, SMNVEV (reference sequence). CDR3 coding DNA: TGTGCCAGCAGTTTAAACTCTGGAAACACCATATATTTT. Protein product: CASSLNSGNTIYF.

The CDR3 sequence: CASSTLNGAFSEQYF. CDR3 nucleotides: TGTGCCAGCAGCACCCTTAACGGAGCCTTTTCCGAGCAGTACTTC. The chain links TRBV13 to TRBJ2-7; D ambiguous. From germline, CDR1 is PRHDT and CDR2 FYEKMQ (reference sequence). V lost 5 bases, J lost 6 bases, and 20 bases lay in between. This CDR3 comprises 15 residues.

J is TRBJ1-1 and V is TRBV2; D gene unclear. CDR1 and CDR2 from the germline V gene are SNHLY and FYNNEI. Between the trimmed V and J ends, which lost 6 bases and 3 bases, there was a span of 5 bases. The CDR3 has 11 residues. The CDR3 sequence: CASSIHTEAFF. DNA of the CDR3: TGTGCCAGCAGCATTCACACTGAAGCTTTCTTT.

This chain links TRBV19 with TRBJ1-6, with D tentatively TRBD1 (5 bases). The CDR3 loop spans 14 amino acids. V shed 6 bases and J shed 8 bases, with 14 bases lying between them. Germline CDR1 and CDR2: LNHDA and SQIVND (reference sequence). In DNA form, the CDR3 reads TGTGCCAGTAGCTACCGGGGGGAGTATTCACCCCTCCACTTT. Its protein is CASSYRGEYSPLHF. The full variable domain, completed using reference TRBV19 and TRBJ1-6, is DGGITQSPKYLFRKEGQNVTLSCEQNLNHDAMYWYRQDPGQGLRLIYYSQIVNDFQKGDIAEGYSVSREKKESFPLTVTSAQKNPTAFYLCASSYRGEYSPLHFGNGTRLTVT.

The chain couples TRBV19 to TRBJ1-5; no firm D call. This CDR3 is 15 amino acids long. The germline gives CDR1 LNHDA, CDR2 SQIVND (reference sequence). Trimming pared 3 bases from V and 0 bases from J, leaving 9 bases between. The CDR3 nucleotides are TGTGCCAGTAGTATGGTAGTTGATAGCAATCAGCCCCAGCATTTT. It is translated as CASSMVVDSNQPQHF.

This chain connects TRBV11-2 to TRBJ1-2; D not resolved. Trimming shortened V by 5 bases and J by 1 base, and 11 bases separated the two germline ends. The germline V gene has CDR1 SGHAT and CDR2 FQNNGV. This CDR3 region has 14 residues. CDR3 residues: CASSLGGVNYGYTF. The DNA of the CDR3 is TGTGCCAGCAGCCTAGGCGGAGTTAACTATGGCTACACCTTC. Using reference TRBV11-2 and TRBJ1-2 for the parts outside the CDR3, the full variable domain is EAGVAQSPRYKIIEKRQSVAFWCNPISGHATLYWYQQILGQGPKLLIQFQNNGVVDDSQLPKDRFSAERLKGVDSTLKIQPAKLEDSAVYLCASSLGGVNYGYTFGSGTRLTVV.